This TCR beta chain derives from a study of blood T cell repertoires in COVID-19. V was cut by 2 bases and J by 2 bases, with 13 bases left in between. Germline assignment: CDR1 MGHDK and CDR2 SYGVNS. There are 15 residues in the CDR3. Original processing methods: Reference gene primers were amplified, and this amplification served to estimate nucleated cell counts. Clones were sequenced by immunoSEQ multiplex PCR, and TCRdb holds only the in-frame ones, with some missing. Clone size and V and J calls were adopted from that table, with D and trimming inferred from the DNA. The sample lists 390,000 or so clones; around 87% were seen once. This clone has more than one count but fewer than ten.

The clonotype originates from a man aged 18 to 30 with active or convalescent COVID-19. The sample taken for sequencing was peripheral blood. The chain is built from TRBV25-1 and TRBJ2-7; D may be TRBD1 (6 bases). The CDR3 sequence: CASSEMGTPTYEQYF. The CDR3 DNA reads TGTGCCAGCAGTGAAATGGGGACACCCACCTACGAGCAGTACTTC.